What follows is one T cell receptor beta chain and its context. This sample was included in a study of T cell responses to AZD1222 COVID-19 vaccine. The CDR3 spans 15 residues. In germline, CDR1 is MGHDK, CDR2 SYGVNS. The ends were cut back, 4 bases at V and 5 bases at J, with 17 bases in the middle. Sequencing was performed with immunoSEQ multiplex PCR; in TCRdb, only in-frame clones are kept and a portion is missing. Of 100,000 to 150,000 clones detected, roughly 90% appear once; the ten largest clones hold over 8.5%. The genes are TRBV25-1 and TRBJ1-1, with a weak D call TRBD1 (5 bases). The sequence came from an adult in good health. This material consisted of peripheral blood, taken on day 0 of MenACWY control vaccination. The CDR3 sequence: CASSAAGGVWTEAFF. The CDR3 DNA reads TGTGCCAGCAGTGCCGCGGGGGGGGTATGGACTGAAGCTTTCTTT.